These 28 T cell receptor beta chains share one sample of origin, sequenced in a study of shared T cell receptors in the human thymus. TCRdb's table, derived via immunoSEQ multiplex PCR, lists solely in-frame clones and lacks some. In the table there are around 340,000 clones, roughly 94% of which are singletons. Sequencing input: thymocytes. These receptor sequences come from a human donor.

The chain employs TRBV28 and TRBJ1-2; no definite D call. The V end was cut by 2 bases, the J end by 1 base, with 8 bases between. Germline V lookup: CDR1 MDHEN, CDR2 SYDVKM. CDR3 length: 14 amino acids. The CDR3 here is CASSLGRRNYGYTF. The CDR3, as DNA: TGTGCCAGCAGTTTAGGGCGACGTAACTATGGCTACACCTTC.

This clone was found once. J is TRBJ1-1 and V is TRBV4-1, with no clear D. Germline CDR1 MGHRA, CDR2 YSYEKL. This CDR3 contains 14 residues. V was clipped by 0 bases and J by 1 base, with 6 bases between them. The CDR3 loop reads CASSQEHGNTEAFF. For the CDR3, the DNA is TGCGCCAGCAGCCAAGAACACGGGAACACTGAAGCTTTCTTT.

This clone was counted once. CDR3 nucleotides: TGTGCCAGCAGCACAAATCGGGGCGAAAAACTGTTTTTT. This gives the protein CASSTNRGEKLFF. The V and J genes are TRBV7-9 and TRBJ1-4, with TRBD1 as a possible D gene (5 bases). This CDR3 region has 13 residues. Deletions cut 5 bases from V and 8 bases from J, with 12 bases between. CDR1 is SEHNR and CDR2 is FQNEAQ in the germline V gene (reference sequence).

This clone was counted once. The chain carries TRBV7-9 and TRBJ2-1, with 9 bases fitting TRBD2. The CDR3 sequence is 14 residues long. Losses at the gene ends were 8 bases for V and 2 bases for J; bases not matched to a gene: 4. Germline V gene lookup returns CDR1 SEHNR and CDR2 FQNEAQ (reference sequence). CDR3 in amino acids: CASQREDPYNEQFF. The CDR3 DNA is TGTGCCAGCCAGCGGGAGGACCCCTACAATGAGCAGTTCTTC. Full variable domain (rest looked up from reference TRBV7-9 and TRBJ2-1): DTGVSQNPRHKITKRGQNVTFRCDPISEHNRLYWYRQTLGQGPEFLTYFQNEAQLEKSRLLSDRFSAERPKGSFSTLEIQRTEQGDSAMYLCASQREDPYNEQFFGPGTRLTVL.

This clone was seen once. The chain has TRBV4-1 and TRBJ2-7; perhaps TRBD2 as D (7 bases). Germline values: CDR1 MGHRA, CDR2 YSYEKL. The CDR3 totals 18 residues. The V gene lost 4 bases and the J gene lost 5 bases, with 27 bases spanning the gap. This CDR3 is CASSPWEGSVGGGHEQYF. The CDR3 bases are TGCGCCAGCAGCCCTTGGGAGGGGTCGGTGGGAGGGGGACACGAGCAGTACTTC.

The chain couples TRBV29-1 to TRBJ2-7, with 12 bases identical to TRBD2. This CDR3 comprises 13 residues. Per germline, CDR1 SQVTM and CDR2 ANQGSEA. The trim removed 4 bases at V and 5 bases at J, leaving 3 bases unmatched. CDR3 nucleotides: TGCAGCGTTGGACTAGCGGGAGCGAACGAGCAGTACTTC. This sequence encodes CSVGLAGANEQYF.

V is TRBV14 and J is TRBJ1-1, with D possibly TRBD1 on 5 matching bases. Germline-derived CDR1 and CDR2 are SGHDN and FVKESK. The CDR3 consists of 16 residues. V lost 4 bases to trimming and J lost 1 base, with 16 bases between them. The CDR3 region has the DNA TGTGCCAGCAGCCCTCAAGTCAGGGTCGGGAACACTGAAGCTTTCTTT. It translates to CASSPQVRVGNTEAFF. Combining the CDR3 with reference TRBV14 and TRBJ1-1 gives the whole variable domain EAGVTQFPSHSVIEKGQTVTLRCDPISGHDNLYWYRRVMGKEIKFLLHFVKESKQDESGMPNNRFLAERTGGTYSTLKVQPAELEDSGVYFCASSPQVRVGNTEAFFGQGTRLTVV.

This chain links TRBV18 with TRBJ1-1; perhaps TRBD1 as D (6 bases). The CDR3 is 15 residues long. V lost 0 bases, J lost 6 bases, and 14 bases lay in between. Germline assignment: CDR1 KGHSH and CDR2 LQKENI. The CDR3 nucleotides are TGTGCCAGCTCACCACCGTTGGCAGGGGTCCCTGAAGCTTTCTTT. Amino acid sequence: CASSPPLAGVPEAFF.

This clone was seen more than once but under ten times. The genes are TRBV4-1 and TRBJ2-1; 10 bases match TRBD2. Germline lookup yields CDR1 MGHRA and CDR2 YSYEKL. The CDR3 runs to 17 residues. Unmatched junction bases numbered 4, after V lost 2 bases and J lost 0 bases. The CDR3 DNA reads as TGCGCCAGCAGCCAAAAGGGACTAGCGAGCTCCTACAATGAGCAGTTCTTC. Its protein is CASSQKGLASSYNEQFF.

This clone was counted a single time. The CDR3 protein is CASSLLAGSTGELFF. CDR3 in DNA: TGTGCCAGCAGCCTTCTAGCGGGAAGCACCGGGGAGCTGTTTTTT. The chain couples TRBV28 to TRBJ2-2; 9 positions match TRBD2. CDR3 length: 15 residues. V lost 6 bases to trimming and J lost 4 bases; unmatched junction nucleotides: 6. CDR1 and CDR2 (germline): MDHEN, SYDVKM.

This clone was counted a single time. This sequence joins TRBV2 and TRBJ1-6; TRBD1 matches at 11 bases. J was trimmed by 5 bases and V by 5 bases; bases with no gene match: 5. This CDR3 is 16 amino acids long. Germline V gene data show CDR1 as SNHLY and CDR2 as FYNNEI. CDR3 loop: CASSTDRGRHNSPLHF. CDR3 DNA sequence: TGTGCCAGCAGTACGGACAGGGGGCGGCATAATTCACCCCTCCACTTT. The entire variable domain, with the rest obtained from reference TRBV2 and TRBJ1-6, is as follows: EPEVTQTPSHQVTQMGQEVILRCVPISNHLYFYWYRQILGQKVEFLVSFYNNEISEKSEIFDDQFSVERPDGSNFTLKIRSTKLEDSAMYFCASSTDRGRHNSPLHFGNGTRLTVT.

CDR3: CASSWRTAYEQYF. Written as DNA, the CDR3 is TGTGCCAGCAGTTGGAGGACAGCCTACGAGCAGTACTTC. V is TRBV27 and J is TRBJ2-7, with a possible D match to TRBD1 (6 bases). Germline lookup yields CDR1 MNHEY and CDR2 SMNVEV (reference sequence). V was shortened by 4 bases and J by 2 bases, with 9 bases between the two germline ends. This CDR3 has 13 residues.

This clone appeared once. The CDR3 region is CASSRRDIPTRVTEAFF. CDR3 sequence (DNA): TGTGCCAGCAGTCGTAGGGACATACCAACCCGGGTCACTGAAGCTTTCTTT. The chain has TRBV27 and TRBJ1-1; TRBD1 is a possible D gene (6 bases). The CDR3 spans 17 residues. Germline lookup yields CDR1 MNHEY and CDR2 SMNVEV (reference sequence). Trimming stripped 5 bases from V and 4 bases from J, with 23 bases between.

The chain combines TRBV6-1 with TRBJ2-7; possible D gene TRBD1, 5 bases. In germline, CDR1 is MNHNS, CDR2 SASEGT. This CDR3 is built from 13 residues. V lost 3 bases and J 2 bases, leaving 8 bases between the germline ends. CDR3 in amino acids: CASSESGPYEQYF. The DNA of the CDR3 is TGTGCCAGCAGTGAGTCAGGGCCCTACGAGCAGTACTTC.

The V call is TRBV6-6, the J call TRBJ2-7, with 10 bases lining up with TRBD2. The V gene's germline CDR1 is MNHNY and CDR2 SVGAGI (reference sequence). There are 16 residues in the CDR3. Trimming cost V 6 bases and J 2 bases; bases outside gene matches: 10. The CDR3 loop is CASRGTSARKTYEQYF. CDR3 DNA: TGTGCCAGCAGGGGGACTAGCGCCAGAAAAACCTACGAGCAGTACTTC.

The J gene is TRBJ1-6, the V gene TRBV28, with D possibly being TRBD1 (6 bases). The CDR3 has 15 residues. CDR1 and CDR2 (germline): MDHEN, SYDVKM. V was shortened by 5 bases and J by 6 bases, with 14 bases between the two germline ends. CDR3 residues: CASSGQTGGNSPLHF. DNA for the CDR3: TGTGCCAGCAGTGGCCAGACAGGTGGTAATTCACCCCTCCACTTT.

The chain's CDR3 is CASSQGREGRTDTQYF. CDR3 DNA: TGTGCCAGCAGCCAAGGGAGGGAGGGCCGGACAGATACGCAGTATTTT. The chain combines TRBV14 with TRBJ2-3; 7 bases are a match to TRBD2. Losses at the gene ends were 1 base for V and 3 bases for J; bases not matched to a gene: 7. Per the germline V gene, CDR1 is SGHDN and CDR2 is FVKESK. CDR3 length: 16 residues. The variable domain in full, completed from reference TRBV14 and TRBJ2-3, reads EAGVTQFPSHSVIEKGQTVTLRCDPISGHDNLYWYRRVMGKEIKFLLHFVKESKQDESGMPNNRFLAERTGGTYSTLKVQPAELEDSGVYFCASSQGREGRTDTQYFGPGTRLTVL.

The chain is built from TRBV6-1 and TRBJ2-2, with a weak D call TRBD1 (5 bases). Trimming left V 10 bases short and J 7 bases short, with 16 bases between. The CDR3 has 13 amino acids. The germline gives CDR1 MNHNS, CDR2 SASEGT. CDR3 residues: CAIPDKTFGELFF. The CDR3 nucleotides are TGTGCCATTCCGGACAAGACTTTCGGGGAGCTGTTTTTT.

V usage is TRBV27 and J usage is TRBJ2-7; no reliable D call. Trimming removed 5 bases at V and 10 bases at J, with 21 bases between. The CDR3 runs 14 residues. Germline lookup yields CDR1 MNHEY and CDR2 SMNVEV (reference sequence). The CDR3 DNA reads as TGTGCCAGCAGTCCCCTGGCCATGTCCTTGGTTCAGTACTTC. Encoded protein: CASSPLAMSLVQYF.

CDR3 residues: CASTQQGTNTEAFF. The CDR3 DNA is TGTGCCAGTACCCAACAGGGGACAAACACTGAAGCTTTCTTT. The genes are TRBV19 and TRBJ1-1; 7 bases fit TRBD1. The CDR3 spans 14 residues. With 7 bases clipped from V and 2 bases from J, the junction kept 7 bases outside the gene matches. Germline assignment: CDR1 LNHDA and CDR2 SQIVND (reference sequence).

The chain has TRBV7-9 and TRBJ1-1; 10 bases are a match to TRBD1. The V and J ends lost 5 bases and 7 bases, in that order; junction bases with no gene match: 7. The length of the CDR3 is 14 residues. The germline V gene has CDR1 SEHNR and CDR2 FQNEAQ (reference sequence). This CDR3 reads CASSESGQGSEAFF. CDR3 nucleotide sequence: TGTGCCAGCAGCGAATCGGGACAGGGGAGTGAAGCTTTCTTT.

The CDR3 loop reads CASSQDGQGEEAFF. In nucleotides, the CDR3 is TGTGCCAGCAGCCAAGACGGGCAGGGAGAAGAAGCTTTCTTT. This rearrangement joins TRBV14 to TRBJ1-1, with D possibly matching TRBD1 (5 bases). The V gene's germline CDR1 is SGHDN and CDR2 FVKESK. The germline V and J ends were trimmed by 0 bases and 8 bases, with 13 bases remaining between them. This CDR3 spans 14 amino acids.

V usage is TRBV15 and J usage is TRBJ2-7, with 9 bases aligning to TRBD2. The CDR3 runs to 13 residues. The J segment lost 6 bases and the V segment lost 8 bases, leaving 8 bases of the junction unmatched. Germline V gene data show CDR1 as LNHNV and CDR2 as YYDKDF (reference sequence). The CDR3 DNA reads as TGTGCCACCGTAGCGGGAGACCAAGGCGAGCAGTACTTC. Protein: CATVAGDQGEQYF.

The rearrangement joins TRBV5-1 to TRBJ2-1; the D call may be TRBD1 or TRBD2 (5 bases each). CDR3 length: 16 amino acids. Germline-derived CDR1 and CDR2 are SGHRS and YFSETQ. Trimming took off 0 bases at V and 14 bases at J, with 24 bases between the two ends. The CDR3 sequence is CASSLEGHLSGTKEFF. Here the CDR3 DNA reads TGCGCCAGCAGCTTGGAAGGACACCTCTCCGGGACCAAGGAGTTCTTC.

J is TRBJ2-7 and V is TRBV7-2; 7 positions match TRBD2. CDR1 is SGHTA, CDR2 FQGNSA, per germline. V dropped 4 bases and J dropped 3; count of bases not matched to a gene: 12. CDR3 length: 16 amino acids. The DNA for the CDR3 is TGTGCCAGCAGCTCCAGTTCGGCTAGCGGAGACTACGAGCAGTACTTC. It encodes CASSSSSASGDYEQYF.

V usage is TRBV5-8 and J usage is TRBJ1-1; 10 bases are shared with TRBD1. This CDR3 is built from 16 residues. V lost 2 bases, J lost 0 bases, and 4 bases stayed unmatched. Germline V gene lookup returns CDR1 SGHTS and CDR2 YDEGEE. The CDR3 loop is CASSLGTGAMNTEAFF. CDR3 DNA: TGTGCCAGCAGCTTAGGGACAGGGGCCATGAACACTGAAGCTTTCTTT.

The chain carries TRBV27 and TRBJ2-1, with 8 bases fitting TRBD2. CDR1 and CDR2 (germline): MNHEY, SMNVEV (reference sequence). CDR3 length equals 15 residues. The trim removed 7 bases at V and 7 bases at J, leaving 12 bases unmatched. CDR3 coding DNA: TGTGCCAGCACTACCTCCGGGACTAGTTCAAATGAGCAGTTCTTC. Translated, it gives CASTTSGTSSNEQFF.

The V and J genes are TRBV28 and TRBJ2-7; 8 bases align to TRBD2. CDR1 is MDHEN, CDR2 SYDVKM, per germline. This CDR3 contains 15 residues. Trimming at V came to 5 bases and at J to 1 base, leaving 7 bases not matched to a gene. The CDR3 here is CASSPSGSPSYEQYF. The CDR3 DNA reads TGTGCCAGCAGTCCCAGCGGGAGTCCGTCCTACGAGCAGTACTTC.